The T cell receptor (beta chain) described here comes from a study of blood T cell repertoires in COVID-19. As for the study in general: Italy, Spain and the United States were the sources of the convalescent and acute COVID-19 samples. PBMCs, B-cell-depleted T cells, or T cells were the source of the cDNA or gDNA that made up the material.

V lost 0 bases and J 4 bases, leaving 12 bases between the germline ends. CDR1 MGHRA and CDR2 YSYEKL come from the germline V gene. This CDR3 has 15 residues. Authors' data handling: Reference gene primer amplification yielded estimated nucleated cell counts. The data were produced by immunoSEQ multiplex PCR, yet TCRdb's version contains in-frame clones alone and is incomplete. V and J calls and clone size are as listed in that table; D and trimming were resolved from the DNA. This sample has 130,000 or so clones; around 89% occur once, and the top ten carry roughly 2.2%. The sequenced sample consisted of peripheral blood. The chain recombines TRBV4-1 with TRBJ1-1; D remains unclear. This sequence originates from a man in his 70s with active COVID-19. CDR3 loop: CASSQDGIPATEAFF. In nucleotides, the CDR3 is TGCGCCAGCAGCCAAGACGGGATACCGGCCACTGAAGCTTTCTTT.